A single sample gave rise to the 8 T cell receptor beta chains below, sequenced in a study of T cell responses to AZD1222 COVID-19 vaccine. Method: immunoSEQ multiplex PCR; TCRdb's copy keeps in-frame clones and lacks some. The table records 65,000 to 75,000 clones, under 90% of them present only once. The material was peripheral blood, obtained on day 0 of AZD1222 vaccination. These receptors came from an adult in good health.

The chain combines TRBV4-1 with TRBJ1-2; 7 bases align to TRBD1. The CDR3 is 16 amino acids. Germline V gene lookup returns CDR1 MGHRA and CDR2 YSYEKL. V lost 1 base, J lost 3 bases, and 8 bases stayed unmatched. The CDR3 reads CASSQGGTDPYYGYTF. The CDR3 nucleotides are TGCGCCAGCAGCCAAGGAGGGACAGACCCTTACTATGGCTACACCTTC.

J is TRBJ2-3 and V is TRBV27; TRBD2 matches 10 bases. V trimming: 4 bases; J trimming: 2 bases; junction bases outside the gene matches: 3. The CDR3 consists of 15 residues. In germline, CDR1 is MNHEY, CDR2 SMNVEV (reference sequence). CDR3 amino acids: CASSWTSGNTDTQYF. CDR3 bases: TGTGCCAGCAGTTGGACTAGCGGTAACACAGATACGCAGTATTTT.

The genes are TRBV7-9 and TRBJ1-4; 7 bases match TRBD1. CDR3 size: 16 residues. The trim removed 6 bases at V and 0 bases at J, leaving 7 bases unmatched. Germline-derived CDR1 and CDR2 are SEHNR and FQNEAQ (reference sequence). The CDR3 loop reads CASRGTARATNEKLFF. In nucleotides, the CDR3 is TGTGCCAGCAGAGGGACAGCCCGCGCAACTAATGAAAAACTGTTTTTT. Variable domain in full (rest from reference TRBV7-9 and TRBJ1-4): DTGVSQNPRHKITKRGQNVTFRCDPISEHNRLYWYRQTLGQGPEFLTYFQNEAQLEKSRLLSDRFSAERPKGSFSTLEIQRTEQGDSAMYLCASRGTARATNEKLFFGSGTQLSVL.

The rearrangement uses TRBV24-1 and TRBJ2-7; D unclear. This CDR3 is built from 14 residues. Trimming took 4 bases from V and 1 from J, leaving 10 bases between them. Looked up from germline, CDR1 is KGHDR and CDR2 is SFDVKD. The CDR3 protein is CATSDSHRSYEQYF. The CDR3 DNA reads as TGTGCCACCAGTGACTCACACCGATCCTACGAGCAGTACTTC.

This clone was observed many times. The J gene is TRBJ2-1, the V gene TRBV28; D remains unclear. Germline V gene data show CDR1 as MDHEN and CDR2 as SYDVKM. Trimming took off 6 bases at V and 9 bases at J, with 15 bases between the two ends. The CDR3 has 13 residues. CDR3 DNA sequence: TGTGCCAGCAGGAAAGGGTCCATCGTTGAGCAGTTCTTC. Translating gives CASRKGSIVEQFF.

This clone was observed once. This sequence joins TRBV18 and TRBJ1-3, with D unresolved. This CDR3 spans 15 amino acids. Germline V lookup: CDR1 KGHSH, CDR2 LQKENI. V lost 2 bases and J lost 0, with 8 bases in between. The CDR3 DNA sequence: TGTGCCAGCTCACCAGGCATCGACTCTGGAAACACCATATATTTT. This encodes CASSPGIDSGNTIYF.

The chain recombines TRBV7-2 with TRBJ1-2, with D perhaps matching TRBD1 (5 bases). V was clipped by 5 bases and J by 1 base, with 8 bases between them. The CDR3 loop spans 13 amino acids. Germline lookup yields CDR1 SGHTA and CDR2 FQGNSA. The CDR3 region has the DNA TGTGCCAGCAGCGGGGGAGGTAACTATGGCTACACCTTC. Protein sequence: CASSGGGNYGYTF.

DNA for the CDR3: TGTGCCATCAGTGCAGGGACGGATACGCAGTATTTT. Translation gives CAISAGTDTQYF. The chain combines TRBV10-3 with TRBJ2-3; the D call may be TRBD1 or TRBD2 (5 bases each). The CDR3 spans 12 residues. Germline V CDR1 and CDR2: ENHRY, SYGVKD. V shed 4 bases and J shed 6 bases, with 8 bases lying between them.